Below, 27 T cell receptor beta chains from the same sample are listed, as sequenced in a study of Ad26.COV2.S vaccination and SARS-CoV-2 variants. Treatment given: over 15 received Ad26.COV2.S at low or high dose, single or two shots; about five received placebo; per-sample allocation not given. Samples were taken on day 63 after the first vaccine or placebo injection. Assay: immunoSEQ multiplex PCR; the TCRdb copy retains only in-frame clones and omits some. The sample has around 250,000 clones, around 88% seen once. The sequencing here drew on peripheral blood, taken in a trial of Ad26.COV2.S vaccine versus placebo. The receptor set was obtained from a person aged 18 to 59 who received the Ad26.COV2.S COVID-19 vaccine or a placebo.

This chain links TRBV6-5 with TRBJ1-2; TRBD1 matches 9 bases. The CDR3 is 13 amino acids. Losses at the gene ends were 5 bases for V and 7 bases for J; bases not matched to a gene: 5. The germline V gene has CDR1 MNHEY and CDR2 SVGAGI. The CDR3 loop reads CASSPGTGSGYTF. The CDR3 coding sequence is TGTGCCAGCAGTCCCGGGACAGGGAGTGGCTACACCTTC.

This chain joins TRBV15 and TRBJ2-7, with a tentative D call TRBD2 (6 bases). V gave up 6 bases and J gave up 9 bases, with 18 bases separating them. The CDR3 length is 13 residues. In germline, CDR1 is LNHNV, CDR2 YYDKDF (reference sequence). The chain's CDR3 is CATRDGGEMRQYV. In nucleotides, the CDR3 is TGTGCCACCAGGGACGGAGGGGAGATGCGGCAGTACGTC.

The CDR3 spells CAISGGGANTGELFF. In nucleotides, the CDR3 is TGTGCCATCAGTGGGGGGGGAGCGAACACCGGGGAGCTGTTTTTT. This chain links TRBV10-3 with TRBJ2-2; 7 bases agree with TRBD2. Germline V lookup: CDR1 ENHRY, CDR2 SYGVKD. The CDR3 has 15 residues. The V gene end was trimmed by 4 bases and the J gene end by 0 bases; junction bases not matched to a gene: 2.

The gene calls are TRBV5-4 and TRBJ2-3; 8 bases map to TRBD2. In germline, CDR1 is SGHNT, CDR2 YYREEE (reference sequence). The CDR3 runs 16 residues. After removal of 0 bases from V and 8 bases from J, the junction contained 11 bases not matched to a gene. The CDR3 region is CASSLGRGGEVGTQYF. CDR3 nucleotides: TGTGCCAGCAGCTTGGGTCGGGGGGGCGAAGTGGGTACGCAGTATTTT.

This clone came up once. The V and J genes are TRBV4-2 and TRBJ2-1, with D tentatively TRBD2 (5 bases). V was shortened by 2 bases and J by 0 bases, with 11 bases between the two germline ends. Germline assignment: CDR1 LGHNA and CDR2 YNFKEQ. There are 16 residues in the CDR3. In DNA form, the CDR3 reads TGTGCCAGCAGCCAAACGACTGGGAGCTCCTACAATGAGCAGTTCTTC. Translation gives CASSQTTGSSYNEQFF.

The gene calls are TRBV24-1 and TRBJ2-2; D tentatively reads TRBD1 or TRBD2 (5 bases each). Trimming took 5 bases from V and 4 from J, leaving 10 bases between them. Germline-derived CDR1 and CDR2 are KGHDR and SFDVKD. The CDR3 contains 14 residues. The CDR3 spells CATSVRGPTGELFF. CDR3 nucleotide sequence: TGTGCCACCAGTGTGAGGGGACCCACCGGGGAGCTGTTTTTT.

V is TRBV27 and J is TRBJ1-2; D remains ambiguous. In germline, CDR1 is MNHEY, CDR2 SMNVEV (reference sequence). The CDR3 has 14 residues. V lost 6 bases and J lost 4, with 15 bases in between. Here the CDR3 DNA reads TGTGCCAGCAGCCCGCCCGGACGGAGCTATGGCTACACCTTC. As protein: CASSPPGRSYGYTF.

The rearrangement uses TRBV3-1 (or the pseudogene TRBV3-2) and TRBJ1-2, with 7 bases identical to TRBD1. The CDR3 runs to 14 residues. CDR1 and CDR2 from the germline V gene are LGHDT and YNNKEL (reference sequence). J lost 5 bases, V lost 4 bases, and 7 bases had no gene match. As DNA, the CDR3 is TGTGCCAGCAGCCGATCCGGGACAGCTTATGGCTACACCTTC. The encoded protein is CASSRSGTAYGYTF.

The chain recombines TRBV9 with TRBJ2-6; 8 positions match TRBD1. CDR1 is SGDLS and CDR2 is YYNGEE in the germline V gene. The CDR3 contains 16 residues. V was clipped by 4 bases and J by 5 bases; unmatched bases: 8. The CDR3 loop reads CASSLISGGRANVLTF. The DNA for the CDR3 is TGTGCCAGCAGCCTTATCTCAGGGGGCCGGGCCAACGTCCTGACTTTC.

The genes are TRBV5-4 and TRBJ2-3; 8 bases agree with TRBD2. The CDR3 contains 14 residues. Germline values: CDR1 SGHNT, CDR2 YYREEE (reference sequence). Losses at the gene ends were 4 bases for V and 7 bases for J; bases not matched to a gene: 8. Here the CDR3 reads CASSLRTSTNTQYF. CDR3 in DNA: TGTGCCAGCAGCCTGCGGACTAGCACTAATACGCAGTATTTT.

This clone was seen only once. The V call is TRBV6-2 or TRBV6-3, the J call TRBJ2-5; 9 bases match TRBD1. The CDR3 is 17 residues long. The V gene's germline CDR1 is MNHEY and CDR2 SVGEGT. Losses at the gene ends were 0 bases for V and 4 bases for J; bases not matched to a gene: 9. The CDR3: CASSYSKQGARRETQYF. Here the CDR3 DNA reads TGTGCCAGCAGTTACTCGAAACAGGGGGCACGACGAGAGACCCAGTACTTC.

This clone turned up a few times. This chain uses TRBV6-2 or TRBV6-3 with TRBJ2-1; 12 bases match TRBD2. The CDR3 is 21 amino acids. CDR1 and CDR2 (germline): MNHEY, SVGEGT. V dropped 0 bases and J dropped 7; count of bases not matched to a gene: 19. The CDR3 loop reads CASSYSIGTSGFWGVSNEQFF. CDR3 bases: TGTGCCAGCAGTTACTCGATCGGGACTAGCGGGTTCTGGGGGGTCTCGAATGAGCAGTTCTTC.

The rearrangement uses TRBV9 and TRBJ2-1; tentative D call: TRBD2 (5 bases). Germline V gene lookup returns CDR1 SGDLS and CDR2 YYNGEE. Deletions cut 3 bases from V and 15 bases from J, with 28 bases between. This CDR3 comprises 16 residues. CDR3 DNA sequence: TGTGCCAGCAGCGAAGAAGTCGCGGGTCAGCGATCCGTACCGTTCTTC. It specifies CASSEEVAGQRSVPFF.

This clone was counted once. This sequence joins TRBV16 and TRBJ2-7, with D hard to call. The CDR3 has 13 residues. V was clipped by 3 bases and J by 1 base, with 7 bases between them. Germline V gives CDR1 KGHSY, CDR2 FQNENV. This CDR3 is CASSQDASYEQYF. For the CDR3, the DNA is TGTGCCAGCAGCCAGGACGCGTCCTACGAGCAGTACTTC.

The chain recombines TRBV6-5 with TRBJ2-7; perhaps TRBD1 as D (6 bases). V lost 4 bases, J lost 1 base, and 14 bases lay in between. The CDR3 extends over 15 amino acids. The V gene's germline CDR1 is MNHEY and CDR2 SVGAGI. The CDR3 DNA is TGTGCCAGCAGTTCAACCGGGACATCTTCCTACGAGCAGTACGTC. Its protein product is CASSSTGTSSYEQYV.

This clone is a singleton in its sample. CDR3 residues: CASSETNRGNQPQHF. In DNA form, the CDR3 reads TGTGCCAGCAGTGAAACTAACAGGGGTAATCAGCCCCAGCATTTT. This chain links TRBV6-1 with TRBJ1-5; 7 positions match TRBD1. Germline CDR1 reads MNHNS; CDR2 reads SASEGT. V shed 2 bases, J shed 4 bases, and the junction held 5 bases outside the gene matches. This CDR3 is 15 amino acids long.

This chain joins TRBV18 and TRBJ2-1, with D perhaps assigned TRBD1 or TRBD2 (6 bases each). CDR1 KGHSH and CDR2 LQKENI come from the germline V gene. The V end lost 2 bases, the J end lost 3 bases, and 8 bases lay between the germline ends. The CDR3 sequence is 14 residues long. The CDR3 nucleotides are TGTGCCAGCTCACCAGGAGGGGGCTACAATGAGCAGTTCTTC. As protein: CASSPGGGYNEQFF.

The V gene is TRBV6-5, the J gene TRBJ2-7; D is possibly TRBD1 (7 bases). V was shortened by 8 bases and J by 2 bases, with 16 bases between the two germline ends. Germline CDR1 and CDR2: MNHEY and SVGAGI. The CDR3 covers 14 residues. CDR3 residues: CASGFRGVTYEQYF. CDR3 nucleotide sequence: TGTGCCAGCGGCTTCAGGGGGGTCACCTACGAGCAGTACTTC.

With respect to this clone: Because the CDR3's place on the DNA is in doubt, the DNA is left out and the CDR3 is given as listed by TCRdb. This chain uses TRBV6-2 or TRBV6-3 with TRBJ2-1; TRBD1, as called in the table, went unchecked against the DNA. Germline-derived CDR1 and CDR2 are MNHEY and SVGEGT. The CDR3 length equals 13 residues, ends included. The CDR3: CASSLAQANEQFF.

The chain uses TRBV5-4 and TRBJ1-2, with 7 bases lining up with TRBD1. Trimming cost V 4 bases and J 2 bases; bases outside gene matches: 2. CDR1 is SGHNT, CDR2 YYREEE, per germline (reference sequence). The CDR3 has 13 amino acids. CDR3 sequence (DNA): TGTGCCAGCAGCCGACAGGGAAACTATGGCTACACCTTC. Residues: CASSRQGNYGYTF.

CDR3 in amino acids: CASSPTGTGPSPLHF. The CDR3 DNA is TGTGCCAGCAGTCCCACCGGGACAGGGCCCTCACCCCTCCACTTT. The genes are TRBV5-6 and TRBJ1-6; 9 bases fit TRBD1. Per the germline V gene, CDR1 is SGHDT and CDR2 is YYEEEE. CDR3 size: 15 residues. Trimming removed 5 bases from V and 10 bases from J; junction bases left unmatched: 10.

This chain joins TRBV5-1 and TRBJ2-2; 9 nucleotides line up with TRBD1. The CDR3 runs 15 residues. Trimming removed 4 bases from V and 5 bases from J; junction bases left unmatched: 6. CDR1 and CDR2 from the germline V gene are SGHRS and YFSETQ. The CDR3 loop reads CASSRGQGFTGELFF. The CDR3 coding sequence is TGCGCCAGCAGCCGAGGACAGGGGTTTACCGGGGAGCTGTTTTTT. Full variable domain (outside the CDR3, taken from reference TRBV5-1 and TRBJ2-2): KAGVTQTPRYLIKTRGQQVTLSCSPISGHRSVSWYQQTPGQGLQFLFEYFSETQRNKGNFPGRFSGRQFSNSRSEMNVSTLELGDSALYLCASSRGQGFTGELFFGEGSRLTVL.

V is TRBV3-1 (or the pseudogene TRBV3-2) and J is TRBJ2-7; TRBD1 aligns across 8 bases. Per the germline V gene, CDR1 is LGHDT and CDR2 is YNNKEL (reference sequence). CDR3 length: 16 amino acids. V shed 2 bases and J 3 bases; nucleotides not matched to a gene: 9. The CDR3, as DNA: TGTGCCAGCAGCCAACCAAGTAGGACAGGGCACTACGAGCAGTACTTC. Its protein product is CASSQPSRTGHYEQYF.

This chain uses TRBV5-6 with TRBJ2-7; D possibly uses TRBD1 or TRBD2 (6 bases each). The germline gives CDR1 SGHDT, CDR2 YYEEEE. With 3 bases removed from V and 3 bases from J, the gap between germline ends came to 19 bases. The CDR3 sequence is 16 residues long. CDR3 coding DNA: TGTGCCAGCAGCTCCCGGTGGGGGGCGGCTAGCTACGAGCAGTACGTC. The encoded protein is CASSSRWGAASYEQYV.

As to this clone: An end of the junction differs from the germline gene, which may be a read error. The chain employs TRBV5-1 and TRBJ1-6; TRBD1 is a possible D gene (6 bases). This CDR3 region has 14 residues. Looked up from germline, CDR1 is SGHRS and CDR2 is YFSETQ. The CDR3 bases are TGCGCCAGCAGTTTGGACAGTTATAATTCACCCCTCCACTTT. The encoded protein is CASSLDSYNSPLHF. Variable domain in full (rest from reference TRBV5-1 and TRBJ1-6): KAGVTQTPRYLIKTRGQQVTLSCSPISGHRSVSWYQQTPGQGLQFLFEYFSETQRNKGNFPGRFSGRQFSNSRSEMNVSTLELGDSALYLCASSLDSYNSPLHFGNGTRLTVT.

This chain connects TRBV6-5 to TRBJ1-2; TRBD1 aligns across 8 bases. The ends lost 2 bases at V and 5 bases at J; junction bases unmatched: 4. CDR1 and CDR2 (germline): MNHEY, SVGAGI. This CDR3 is 14 amino acids long. CDR3 DNA sequence: TGTGCCAGCAGTTACGGGACAGGAGCTTATGGCTACACCTTC. Translated, it gives CASSYGTGAYGYTF.

V is TRBV7-9 and J is TRBJ2-7; 11 positions match TRBD1. With V trimmed by 5 bases and J by 5 bases, 5 bases remained unmatched. Looked up from germline, CDR1 is SEHNR and CDR2 is FQNEAQ (reference sequence). The CDR3 sequence is 14 residues long. DNA of the CDR3: TGTGCCAGCAGCCGGACAGGGGGCCGAAACGAGCAGTACTTC. Translation: CASSRTGGRNEQYF.